The 21 T cell receptor beta chains below were found in one sample sequenced in a study of shared clonotypes between healthy human individuals. Produced via immunoSEQ multiplex PCR; TCRdb's table is partial and in-frame only. The sample lists about 2.3 million clones; 93% were seen once. Sequences were obtained from naive CD4+ T cells from PBMCs. Subset defined: CD45RA+ positively selected. The receptor set was obtained from a man younger than 30 in good health. Some clones in this sample may be carry-over from other donors' samples.

The genes are TRBV18 and TRBJ1-5, with no clear D. The germline V gene has CDR1 KGHSH and CDR2 LQKENI. V dropped 3 bases and J dropped 5 bases, with 8 bases sitting between them. This CDR3 contains 13 residues. The CDR3 sequence is CASSPSSDQPQHF. The CDR3 DNA is TGTGCCAGCTCACCCTCGTCAGATCAGCCCCAGCATTTT. Full variable domain (rest looked up from reference TRBV18 and TRBJ1-5): NAGVMQNPRHLVRRRGQEARLRCSPMKGHSHVYWYRQLPEEGLKFMVYLQKENIIDESGMPKERFSAEFPKEGPSILRIQQVVRGDSAAYFCASSPSSDQPQHFGDGTRLSIL.

The chain joins TRBV29-1 to TRBJ2-1; 8 bases are shared with TRBD1. The J segment lost 0 bases and the V segment lost 7 bases, leaving 5 bases of the junction unmatched. The V gene's germline CDR1 is SQVTM and CDR2 ANQGSEA. The CDR3 has 14 residues. The CDR3 reads CSGLGQASYNEQFF. CDR3 coding DNA: TGCAGCGGCTTGGGACAGGCCTCCTACAATGAGCAGTTCTTC.

The genes are TRBV6-6 and TRBJ1-1; D is undetermined. Germline CDR1 and CDR2: MNHNY and SVGAGI (reference sequence). Trimming removed 5 bases at V and 6 bases at J, with 10 bases between. This CDR3 spans 12 amino acids. CDR3 amino acids: CASSKTAAEAFF. CDR3 in DNA: TGTGCCAGCAGTAAAACAGCAGCTGAAGCTTTCTTT.

The gene calls are TRBV7-3 and TRBJ1-4, with D maybe TRBD1 (6 bases). Germline-derived CDR1 and CDR2 are SGHTA and FQGTGA. The CDR3 is 15 amino acids. The V end was cut by 5 bases, the J end by 8 bases, with 18 bases between. The CDR3 sequence: CASSPKGGLDEKLFF. CDR3 bases: TGTGCCAGCAGCCCCAAGGGGGGGCTTGACGAAAAACTGTTTTTT.

The J gene is TRBJ1-5, the V gene TRBV28; D unclear. This CDR3 has 16 amino acids. The germline V gene encodes CDR1 MDHEN and CDR2 SYDVKM. V dropped 5 bases and J dropped 0 bases, with 14 bases sitting between them. CDR3 in amino acids: CASSPLTVHSNQPQHF. In DNA form, the CDR3 reads TGTGCCAGCAGTCCCTTGACGGTCCATAGCAATCAGCCCCAGCATTTT.

The J gene is TRBJ2-3, the V gene TRBV7-2; D possibly corresponds to TRBD2 (5 bases). V lost 2 bases and J lost 4, with 10 bases in between. This CDR3 comprises 14 residues. Germline CDR1 SGHTA, CDR2 FQGNSA. CDR3 nucleotide sequence: TGTGCCAGCAGCTTAACTAGATCAGCAGATACGCAGTATTTT. It codes for CASSLTRSADTQYF. Looking up the rest from reference TRBV7-2 and TRBJ2-3 gives the full variable domain: GAGVSQSPSNKVTEKGKDVELRCDPISGHTALYWYRQSLGQGLEFLIYFQGNSAPDKSGLPSDRFSAERTGGSVSTLTIQRTQQEDSAVYLCASSLTRSADTQYFGPGTRLTVL.

The V call is TRBV5-1, the J call TRBJ2-1, with TRBD2 matching 8 bases. The CDR3 runs to 16 residues. Trimming took 6 bases from V and 10 from J; bases not matched to a gene: 18. Per the germline V gene, CDR1 is SGHRS and CDR2 is YFSETQ. CDR3 in amino acids: CASTPQSGSPDAEQFF. As DNA, the CDR3 is TGCGCCAGCACCCCACAGAGCGGGAGTCCCGATGCCGAGCAGTTCTTC. The full variable domain, completed using reference TRBV5-1 and TRBJ2-1, is KAGVTQTPRYLIKTRGQQVTLSCSPISGHRSVSWYQQTPGQGLQFLFEYFSETQRNKGNFPGRFSGRQFSNSRSEMNVSTLELGDSALYLCASTPQSGSPDAEQFFGPGTRLTVL.

This sequence joins TRBV6-1 and TRBJ1-2, with D unresolved. Germline-derived CDR1 and CDR2 are MNHNS and SASEGT. V lost 2 bases to trimming and J lost 8 bases, with 9 bases between them. This CDR3 has 12 amino acids. CDR3 sequence (DNA): TGTGCCAGCAGTGAATTTTGGAGCGGCTACACCTTC. This gives the protein CASSEFWSGYTF.

The chain is built from TRBV19 and TRBJ2-2; 12 bases map to TRBD2. In germline, CDR1 is LNHDA, CDR2 SQIVND (reference sequence). The CDR3 is 20 amino acids. Trimming removed 7 bases from V and 4 bases from J; junction bases left unmatched: 19. CDR3 nucleotides: TGTGCCAGTAATACTCCGGGACTAGCGGGTTGGGTAAGGGGCACCGGGGAGCTGTTTTTT. Protein product: CASNTPGLAGWVRGTGELFF.

Comments on this clone: Within the sample, other DNA sequences also encode this same CDR3. The chain recombines TRBV27 with TRBJ1-4; D gene uncertain. Germline V gene sequence: CDR1 MNHEY, CDR2 SMNVEV (reference sequence). The CDR3 consists of 14 residues. The V gene lost 4 bases and the J gene lost 0 bases, with 6 bases spanning the gap. The CDR3: CASSSVTTNEKLFF. Here the CDR3 DNA reads TGTGCCAGCAGTTCTGTTACAACTAATGAAAAACTGTTTTTT.

This chain connects TRBV7-8 to TRBJ2-1; 7 bases agree with TRBD1. This CDR3 spans 13 amino acids. Trimming removed 5 bases from V and 8 bases from J; junction bases left unmatched: 6. Looked up from germline, CDR1 is SGHVS and CDR2 is FQNEAQ. As DNA, the CDR3 is TGTGCCAGCAGCGGATACAGGGGCTATGAGCAGTTCTTC. Protein sequence: CASSGYRGYEQFF.

V gene TRBV28 combines with J gene TRBJ2-7; TRBD1 or TRBD2 may be the D gene (5 bases each). Germline values: CDR1 MDHEN, CDR2 SYDVKM. The ends were cut back, 6 bases at V and 0 bases at J, with 15 bases in the middle. The CDR3 length is 15 residues. CDR3 region: CASSRPGTPSYEQYF. CDR3 coding DNA: TGTGCCAGCAGCCGCCCCGGGACCCCCTCCTACGAGCAGTACTTC.

The CDR3 bases are TGTGCCAGCAGCGTAGCTGGGGACATCTACAATGAGCAGTTCTTC. Translation: CASSVAGDIYNEQFF. The chain employs TRBV9 and TRBJ2-1, with D possibly being TRBD1 (6 bases). The CDR3 is made up of 15 amino acids. The V end was cut by 0 bases, the J end by 3 bases, with 10 bases between. Germline V gene lookup returns CDR1 SGDLS and CDR2 YYNGEE.

Of note for this clone: Other nucleotide sequences in the sample specify the same CDR3. The chain carries TRBV30 and TRBJ2-1; D not resolved. The length of the CDR3 is 14 residues. Germline lookup yields CDR1 GTSNPN and CDR2 SVGIG (reference sequence). V lost 3 bases and J 4 bases, leaving 13 bases between the germline ends. CDR3 sequence reads: CAWSGQGSYNEQFF. Written as DNA, the CDR3 is TGTGCCTGGAGCGGCCAAGGCTCATACAATGAGCAGTTCTTC.

This clone was detected once. This chain joins TRBV20-1 and TRBJ2-7, with D tentatively TRBD2 (5 bases). There are 11 residues in the CDR3. V was shortened by 8 bases and J by 3 bases, with 11 bases between the two germline ends. Germline V gene sequence: CDR1 DFQATT, CDR2 SNEGSKA (reference sequence). The CDR3 is CSPGGNYEQYF. CDR3 bases: TGCAGTCCAGGAGGAAACTACGAGCAGTACTTC.

The chain couples TRBV5-1 to TRBJ2-7, with a tentative D call TRBD1 (5 bases). From germline, CDR1 is SGHRS and CDR2 YFSETQ. V lost 3 bases, J lost 0 bases, and 10 bases lay in between. The CDR3 spans 14 residues. CDR3 coding DNA: TGCGCCAGCAGCTACCCGACAGACTCCTACGAGCAGTACTTC. This gives the protein CASSYPTDSYEQYF. Filled out from reference TRBV5-1 and TRBJ2-7, the complete variable domain reads KAGVTQTPRYLIKTRGQQVTLSCSPISGHRSVSWYQQTPGQGLQFLFEYFSETQRNKGNFPGRFSGRQFSNSRSEMNVSTLELGDSALYLCASSYPTDSYEQYFGPGTRLTVT.

CDR3 nucleotides: TGTGCCAGCATCACATTCAGTGGGACTAGCGGGAGAAATGAGCAGTTCTTC. Protein: CASITFSGTSGRNEQFF. This chain uses TRBV11-2 with TRBJ2-1; 14 positions match TRBD2. The length of the CDR3 is 17 residues. Germline-derived CDR1 and CDR2 are SGHAT and FQNNGV. The V gene end was trimmed by 7 bases and the J gene end by 7 bases; junction bases not matched to a gene: 12.

The chain combines TRBV7-9 with TRBJ2-2; 7 nucleotides agree with TRBD1. The CDR3 covers 16 residues. V lost 5 bases, J lost 2 bases, and 8 bases stayed unmatched. Looked up from germline, CDR1 is SEHNR and CDR2 is FQNEAQ (reference sequence). The CDR3 reads CASSRPRGSNTGELFF. The CDR3 region has the DNA TGTGCCAGCAGCCGACCCAGGGGGAGTAACACCGGGGAGCTGTTTTTT.

J is TRBJ2-1 and V is TRBV28; D is possibly TRBD2 (5 bases). The CDR3 is 15 residues long. Trimming removed 7 bases at V and 5 bases at J, with 18 bases between. From germline, CDR1 is MDHEN and CDR2 SYDVKM. CDR3 nucleotides: TGTGCCAGCATTCCCCCGGGCTACGGGGACAATGAGCAGTTCTTC. Translation gives CASIPPGYGDNEQFF.

The chain links TRBV6-1 to TRBJ2-2, with D unclear. V shed 1 base and J shed 0 bases, with 6 bases lying between them. Germline assignment: CDR1 MNHNS and CDR2 SASEGT. The CDR3 is 15 amino acids. The CDR3 spells CASSEGAANTGELFF. CDR3 in DNA: TGTGCCAGCAGTGAAGGGGCAGCGAACACCGGGGAGCTGTTTTTT.

The chain combines TRBV30 with TRBJ2-7; TRBD2 matches at 8 bases. This CDR3 has 18 residues. V lost 2 bases to trimming and J lost 2 bases; unmatched junction nucleotides: 17. CDR1 is GTSNPN and CDR2 is SVGIG in the germline V gene (reference sequence). In nucleotides, the CDR3 is TGTGCCTGGAGTCAGTGGGAAAAGCTAGCGGGCAGTCCCTACGAGCAGTACTTC. Encoded protein: CAWSQWEKLAGSPYEQYF.